This TCR beta chain is drawn from a study of cytomegalovirus exposure and HLA in healthy donors (dated by TCRdb to the late 2010s). Regarding the research as a whole: An earlier analysis of approximately 640 of the donors reported about 250 Gb of sequence data and 100 million to 130 million unique TCR beta sequences from 150 million to 200 million T cells. An early release covering over 500 HLA-typed donors comprised 250 to 350 gigabases of sequencing data and tens of millions of unique TCR sequences. Of the approximately 400 genotyped donors, 65% to 90% were placed in the genetic ancestry cluster associated with self-reported Caucasian donors. The study was designed to test whether signatures of past pathogen exposure could be identified by cataloging public T cell receptors. Using immunosequencing, the study profiled T cell repertoires from approximately 700 subjects and related those repertoires to cytomegalovirus serostatus. A separate validation cohort of approximately 120 different subjects was used in addition to the roughly 720-subject first cohort. To predict cytomegalovirus infection status, the study brought together high-throughput TCR immunosequencing, statistical association of individual TCRs with disease status, and machine learning. A later analysis re-examined previously published TCR beta repertoires from roughly 650 donors and added high-resolution HLA genotyping to investigate patterns of TCR occurrence. In the later analysis, no new phenotypic data were used to find candidate immune exposures; instead, reliance was placed on TCR beta sequences and their occurrence across donors. An earlier analysis of fewer than 700 of the donors applied high-throughput TCR beta sequencing to assess whether each TCR beta V gene segment acted as functional or pseudogenic. Donor age, sex, ethnicity and CMV serostatus were compiled together with the repertoire data. In a later genetic analysis, genome-wide SNP genotypes for about 55% of the roughly 700 donors were used, and that subset was treated as a discovery cohort. Every discovery cohort repertoire had been produced on one sequencing platform. Both class I and class II loci were covered by HLA typing, at four-digit resolution. Typing coverage varied by locus: roughly 629-630 donors for A, B, C, DRB1 and DQB1; approximately 520 for DQA1; some 610 for DPA1; around 450 for DPB1. A handful of DR-DQ haplotypes were treated as single units for association and clustering because of strong linkage in the cohort. Among 300 to 450 genotyped donors of the cohort, an average of approximately 240,000 unique TCR beta nucleotide sequences were sequenced per donor, roughly 20% of them non-productive. General study outcomes and caveats: Only TCR beta chains were sequenced in this cohort, and the absence of alpha or paired-chain data limited detectable features. Seventeen rarely observed V segments, including chromosome 9 orphons, were excluded from the earlier analysis of approximately 600 of the donors because counts were too low. Immune exposure information for the cohort was limited to CMV serostatus. Because HLA typing was unavailable for some donors at each locus, only the typed subset was used in association tests. In a later analysis, most CMV-associated TCR beta chains were found to appear HLA-restricted, with HLA associations seemingly driven largely by CMV exposure. A total of some 180 TCR beta chains were listed by the study as associated with cytomegalovirus. V-gene and J-gene trimming of TCR beta chains was associated with a missense DCLRE1C variant in a later genetic analysis, and the association was replicated in an independent cohort. A later analysis found that TCR association rates varied across HLA loci, with DRB1 alleles showing the most associated TCRs and HLA-C alleles the fewest. Roughly uniform sequencing depth across donors was assumed in presence/absence analyses, although this assumption may not hold. The authors suggested that the approach could potentially be extended to other disease states and immunological phenotypes. Correlated functional status among segregating V segments might reflect linkage disequilibrium, but an unknown experimental factor could not be ruled out. In vitro tests confirmed that a few of the cytomegalovirus-associated TCR beta chains recognize cytomegalovirus antigens. A later analysis found that HLA-associated TCR beta chains were more clonally expanded and had lower generation probabilities than equally common non-associated chains. An earlier analysis of 450 to 750 of the donors showed that most TCR beta V segments appeared in productive rearrangements either about 87% or about 30% of the time, which broadly matched IMGT annotations. When HLA alleles, especially DR and DQ, strongly co-occurred, TCR associations were difficult to assign to individual alleles. A cluster of highly shared sequence variants was judged likely to be a technical artifact of the sequencing pipeline. A further reported finding was that TCR beta sequences accurately predicted the HLA-A and HLA-B alleles for most subjects in the first cohort. Compared with the roughly 670-donor mean, donors in an Asian-associated ancestry cluster had fewer N-insertions in productive TCRs, according to a later genetic analysis. In both the original and validation cohorts, the classifier was reported to diagnose cytomegalovirus status with high specificity and sensitivity. Several of the top co-occurrence clusters appeared to be linked to parvovirus B19, influenza, CMV and Epstein-Barr virus, according to a later analysis. At a false discovery rate of 0.05, a later analysis linked about 16,000 TCR beta sequences to specific HLA alleles. Across donors, most TCR sequences were observed very rarely, whereas some public TCRs were present in many individuals.

The library relied on the immunoSEQ multiplex PCR assay. A mixture of 60 forward primers for TCR Vbeta segments and 13 reverse primers for TCR Jbeta segments was used in the multiplex PCR. Amplification of the CDR3 region of rearranged TCR beta genes was performed with a multiplex PCR assay on genomic DNA. Amplified TCR beta libraries were sequenced as 87-base-pair reads on the Illumina HiSeq System. In the authors' own workflow: A later analysis counted some 80 million unique TCR beta chains across the roughly 700 repertoires, and around 12 million of these chains were shared by at least two donors. Raw reads were error-corrected and collapsed into unique sequences with a nearest-neighbor algorithm that merged closely related sequences to remove PCR and sequencing errors. CDR3 sequences were aligned to IMGT reference sequences to assign V, D and J gene segments. For a sequence to be retained, a match of at least six nucleotides was required to both a V gene segment and a J gene segment. A rearrangement was called productive if the CDR3 had no stop codons and remained in frame with V and J, and every other rearrangement was called non-productive. CDR3 was defined according to IMGT convention as the region running from the second conserved V-encoded cysteine to the conserved J-encoded phenylalanine. The earlier analysis of roughly 590 of the donors excluded sequences that lacked an unambiguous match to a single V gene segment. An earlier analysis of fewer than 650 of the donors classified V segments as functional when productive rearrangements were above 56.7% and as segregating when the standard deviation between donors was above 5%. A statistical classification framework was developed to diagnose cytomegalovirus status using the catalog of TCR beta chain sequences. A later analysis assigned V and J genes by comparing TCR nucleotide sequences with IMGT/GENE-DB human TR gene sequences. Using the TCRdist pipeline, a later analysis assigned CDR3 sequences along with most-parsimonious VDJ recombination scenarios. A later analysis defined each TCR beta chain by its CDR3 amino acid sequence plus V-gene family, and excluded reads lacking a unique V-gene family. As a way to deal with suspected cross-contamination and a sequencing artifact, a later analysis dropped nearly 600 nucleotide sequences that were highly shared and had low generation probability. In a later analysis, a clonal expansion index was calculated for each public chain from normalized within-repertoire ranks of inferred template counts. A later analysis computed generation probabilities with a VDJ recombination model fitted to out-of-frame rearrangements, and checked the results against IGoR. A later analysis scored TCR-TCR, TCR-HLA and TCR-CMV co-occurrence with hypergeometric tests, applying a repertoire-size bias correction to TCR pairs. A later analysis estimated false discovery rates by permuting HLA or CMV assignments 20 times. In a later analysis, co-occurring TCRs were grouped using DBSCAN, with TCRdist sequence similarity added in when clustering inside HLA-allele-positive subsets. Co-occurrence clustering excluded repertoires with fewer than 30,000 or more than 120,000 public chains, plus five with anomalous nucleotide sharing. TCRdb took over this immuneACCESS table, retaining in-frame rearrangements with V and J assigned. Such tables are incomplete; in checked studies, under half of the missing clones stem from an unresolved V gene, and the remainder is unexplained. V and J calls and clone size follow that table, whereas D and trimming were derived from the DNA. The sample has about 140,000 clones on record, approximately 80% of them singletons. The leading ten clones occupy around 2.5% of the sample.

For this clone: Its antigen target is currently unknown. No quality values exist for individual bases; no much larger clone is one base distant.

The cohort consisted of approximately 690 healthy bone marrow donors. All cohort members were sampled while nominally healthy, although unrecorded immune exposures were likely present. The donor tested CMV seronegative, placing the donor among the 350 to 400 seronegative members of the cohort. Every donor gave a peripheral blood sample, and the peripheral blood mononuclear cells from that sample were used for TCR beta sequencing. The Qiagen DNeasy Blood Extraction Kit was used to extract genomic DNA from the blood cell samples. The sequenced sample consisted of PBMCs. The source of this sequence is a man aged 50 to 59 in good health and CMV-seronegative.

Here the CDR3 is given as CASSQERAEHQPQHF. In nucleotide form, the sequence is TGCGCCAGCAGCCAAGAGAGGGCAGAACATCAGCCCCAGCATTTT. The chain employs TRBV4-1 and TRBJ1-5, with the D gene uncertain. Including the terminal cysteine and phenylalanine, the CDR3 comprises 15 residues. The retained sequence is limited to the CDR3, 45 bases, with the frame set at the first base. A distance of 11 bases separates the germline ends of V and J, which lose 0 bases and 5 bases respectively. CDR1 and CDR2, looked up from the germline V gene, are MGHRA and YSYEKL.